Below, 5 T cell receptor beta chains from the same sample are listed, as sequenced in a study of T cell changes during pregnancy in multiple sclerosis. Assay used: immunoSEQ multiplex PCR; TCRdb lists only in-frame clones, some missing. This sample has approximately 20,000 clones; 70% to 90% occur once, and the top ten carry 5.5% to 7.5%. The source material was CD8+ T cells from peripheral blood mononuclear cells, sampled in the third trimester of pregnancy. The source of these receptors is a female donor in good health, enrolled as a control in a pregnancy study.

The CDR3 region has the DNA TGCGCCAGCAGCCAACCCTACAGGGGGCAAAACGAAAAACTGTTTTTT. Translating it yields CASSQPYRGQNEKLFF. The J gene is TRBJ1-4, the V gene TRBV4-3; TRBD1 agrees at 9 bases. CDR3 length: 16 amino acids. The germline V gene has CDR1 LGHNA and CDR2 YSLEER. V dropped 2 bases and J dropped 8; count of bases not matched to a gene: 9.

This clone showed up just once. This rearrangement joins TRBV5-4 to TRBJ2-7; 8 bases are a match to TRBD2. Trimming took 0 bases from V and 2 from J; bases not matched to a gene: 7. The CDR3 spans 16 residues. Germline CDR1 SGHNT, CDR2 YYREEE (reference sequence). The CDR3 sequence: CASSLAAGVYPYEQYF. CDR3 in DNA: TGTGCCAGCAGCTTGGCAGCGGGGGTTTACCCCTACGAGCAGTACTTC.

The chain uses TRBV19 and TRBJ1-2; unclear D gene. With 3 bases removed from V and 8 bases from J, the gap between germline ends came to 13 bases. This CDR3 has 13 residues. Per germline, CDR1 LNHDA and CDR2 SQIVND (reference sequence). CDR3 residues: CASSMKQLMGYTF. CDR3 coding DNA: TGTGCCAGTAGTATGAAACAGTTGATGGGCTACACCTTC. Drawing the rest from reference TRBV19 and TRBJ1-2, the complete variable domain is DGGITQSPKYLFRKEGQNVTLSCEQNLNHDAMYWYRQDPGQGLRLIYYSQIVNDFQKGDIAEGYSVSREKKESFPLTVTSAQKNPTAFYLCASSMKQLMGYTFGSGTRLTVV.

With respect to this clone: Distinct nucleotide sequences in the sample also encode this CDR3. This chain uses TRBV7-3 with TRBJ2-1, with 9 nucleotides matching TRBD1. This CDR3 contains 14 residues. Losses at the gene ends were 5 bases for V and 6 bases for J; bases not matched to a gene: 5. From germline, CDR1 is SGHTA and CDR2 FQGTGA. The CDR3 coding sequence is TGTGCCAGCAGCCCGCGACAGGGGGGCAATGAGCAGTTCTTC. This encodes CASSPRQGGNEQFF. The full variable domain, in which reference TRBV7-3 and TRBJ2-1 provide the parts outside the CDR3, is GAGVSQTPSNKVTEKGKYVELRCDPISGHTALYWYRQSLGQGPEFLIYFQGTGAADDSGLPNDRFFAVRPEGSVSTLKIQRTERGDSAVYLCASSPRQGGNEQFFGPGTRLTVL.

The chain recombines TRBV5-8 with TRBJ1-2, with no clear D. V was cut by 0 bases and J by 4 bases, with 7 bases left in between. Germline-derived CDR1 and CDR2 are SGHTS and YDEGEE. This CDR3 contains 13 residues. The CDR3 sequence is CASSLGFGYGYTF. The CDR3 DNA reads as TGTGCCAGCAGCTTGGGATTCGGCTATGGCTACACCTTC. Together with reference TRBV5-8 and TRBJ1-2, the CDR3 gives the full variable domain: EAGVTQSPTHLIKTRGQQATLRCSPISGHTSVYWYQQALGLGLQFLLWYDEGEERNRGNFPPRFSGRQFPNYSSELNVNALELEDSALYLCASSLGFGYGYTFGSGTRLTVV.